Listed below are T cell receptor beta chains from one sample, sequenced in a study of blood T cell repertoires in COVID-19. Here immunoSEQ multiplex PCR was the method, and the copy in TCRdb shows in-frame clones only, minus some. The profile shows 40,000 to 50,000 clones, around four fifths of them singletons. Specimen: peripheral blood. These receptors originate from a man between 45 and 60 years old with active COVID-19. Both conserved end residues are part of each CDR3. The D gene is left open where the match is weak.

V: TRBV30; J: TRBJ1-1; D: TRBD1; length: 13; DNA: TGTGCCTGGGGACAGGGCTGGAACACTGAAGCTTTCTTT; CDR3: CAWGQGWNTEAFF
V: TRBV30; J: TRBJ1-5; D: TRBD1; length: 16; DNA: TGTGCCTGGAGCCAGACAGGGATGACCTATAATCAGCCCCAGCATTTT; CDR3: CAWSQTGMTYNQPQHF
V: TRBV5-1; J: TRBJ2-2; D: -; length: 15; DNA: TGCGCCAGCAGCTTCGGGACAATCGGAGCCGGGGAGCTGTTTTTT; CDR3: CASSFGTIGAGELFF
V: TRBV28; J: TRBJ1-2; D: TRBD1; length: 14; DNA: TGTGCCTGCAAGGAGGGGGCAGGGTGGGGTGGCTACACCTTC; CDR3: CACKEGAGWGGYTF
V: TRBV7-9; J: TRBJ2-3; D: TRBD2; length: 16; DNA: TGTGCCAGCAGCTTAACGGGCGGGAGGGCTGCAGATACGCAGTATTTT; CDR3: CASSLTGGRAADTQYF
V: TRBV6-5; J: TRBJ2-2; D: -; length: 15; DNA: TGTGCCAGCAGGAGGGGGGGAGGGTCGACCGGGGAGCTGTTTTTT; CDR3: CASRRGGGSTGELFF
V: TRBV4-1; J: TRBJ2-3; D: -; length: 15; DNA: TGCGCCAGCAACGCAGGGGCGTCCTTCACAGATACGCAGTATTTT; CDR3: CASNAGASFTDTQYF
V: TRBV9; J: TRBJ1-3; D: -; length: 14; DNA: TGTGCCAGCAGCGTAGGGGGCCAGGGAAACACCATATATTTT; CDR3: CASSVGGQGNTIYF
V: TRBV7-9; J: TRBJ1-1; D: -; length: 13; DNA: TGTGCCAGCAGCTTGGTGGAGAGCACTGAAGCTTTCTTT; CDR3: CASSLVESTEAFF
V: TRBV18; J: TRBJ1-1; D: -; length: 14; DNA: TGTGCCAGCTCAAAGACAGATTCGAACACTGAAGCTTTCTTT; CDR3: CASSKTDSNTEAFF